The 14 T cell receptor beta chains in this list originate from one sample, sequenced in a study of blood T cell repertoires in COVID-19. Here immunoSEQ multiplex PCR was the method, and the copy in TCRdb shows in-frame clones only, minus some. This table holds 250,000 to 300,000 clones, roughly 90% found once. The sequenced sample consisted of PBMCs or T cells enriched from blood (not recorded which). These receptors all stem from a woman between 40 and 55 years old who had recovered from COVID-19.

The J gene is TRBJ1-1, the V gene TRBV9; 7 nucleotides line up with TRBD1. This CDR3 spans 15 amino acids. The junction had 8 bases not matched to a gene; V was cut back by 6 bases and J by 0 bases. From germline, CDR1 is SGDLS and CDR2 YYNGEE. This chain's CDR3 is CASNSQGTMNTEAFF. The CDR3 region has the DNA TGTGCCAGCAACTCACAGGGGACCATGAACACTGAAGCTTTCTTT.

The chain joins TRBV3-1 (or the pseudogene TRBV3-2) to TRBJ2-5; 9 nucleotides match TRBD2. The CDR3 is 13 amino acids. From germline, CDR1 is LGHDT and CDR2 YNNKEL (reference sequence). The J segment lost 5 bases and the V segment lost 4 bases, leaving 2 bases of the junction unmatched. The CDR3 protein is CASSRSGGETQYF. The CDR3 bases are TGTGCCAGCAGCCGTAGCGGGGGCGAGACCCAGTACTTC.

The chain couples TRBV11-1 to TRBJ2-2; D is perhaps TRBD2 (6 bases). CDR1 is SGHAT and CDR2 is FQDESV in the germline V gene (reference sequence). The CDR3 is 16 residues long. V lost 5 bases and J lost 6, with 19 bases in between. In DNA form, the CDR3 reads TGTGCCAGCAGCCCCGGGACTTTTGTAACTGCCGGGGAGCTGTTTTTT. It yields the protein CASSPGTFVTAGELFF.

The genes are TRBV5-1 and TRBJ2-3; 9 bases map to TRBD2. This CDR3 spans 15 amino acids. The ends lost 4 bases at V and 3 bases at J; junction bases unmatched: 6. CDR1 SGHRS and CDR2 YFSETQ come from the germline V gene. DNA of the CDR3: TGCGCCAGCAGCCGGAGCGGGGGGTATACAGATACGCAGTATTTT. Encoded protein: CASSRSGGYTDTQYF.

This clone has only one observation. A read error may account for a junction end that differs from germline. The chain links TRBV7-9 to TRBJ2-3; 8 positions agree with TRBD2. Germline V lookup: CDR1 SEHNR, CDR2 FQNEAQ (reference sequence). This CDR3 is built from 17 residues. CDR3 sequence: CASSVAGRDLTPATQYF. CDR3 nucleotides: TGTGCCAGCAGCGTAGCGGGGAGGGATTTGACCCCCGCCACGCAGTATTTT.

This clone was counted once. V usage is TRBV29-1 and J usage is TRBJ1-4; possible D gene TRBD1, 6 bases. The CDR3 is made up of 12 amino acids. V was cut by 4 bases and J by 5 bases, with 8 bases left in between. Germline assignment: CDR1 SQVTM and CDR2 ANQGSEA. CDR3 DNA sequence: TGCAGCGTTGCACAGGGAAATGAAAAACTGTTTTTT. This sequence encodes CSVAQGNEKLFF.

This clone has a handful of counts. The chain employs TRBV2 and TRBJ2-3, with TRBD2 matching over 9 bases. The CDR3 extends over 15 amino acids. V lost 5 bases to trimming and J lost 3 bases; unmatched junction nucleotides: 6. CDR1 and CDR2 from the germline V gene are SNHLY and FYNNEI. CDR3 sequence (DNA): TGTGCCAGCAGTCAAAGCGGGAGGATTACAGATACGCAGTATTTT. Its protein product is CASSQSGRITDTQYF.

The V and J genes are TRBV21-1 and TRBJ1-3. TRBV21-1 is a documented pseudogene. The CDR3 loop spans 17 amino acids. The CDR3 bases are TGTGCCAGCAGCAAAGTAAGGGGGGGCATATCTGGAAACACCATATATTTT. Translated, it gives CASSKVRGGISGNTIYF.

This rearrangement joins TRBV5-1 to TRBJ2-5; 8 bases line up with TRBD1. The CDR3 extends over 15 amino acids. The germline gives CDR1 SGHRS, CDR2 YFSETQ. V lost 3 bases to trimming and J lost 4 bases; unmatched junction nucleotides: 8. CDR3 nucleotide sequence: TGCGCCAGCAGCTATATACAGGGGGGCACAGAGACCCAGTACTTC. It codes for CASSYIQGGTETQYF.

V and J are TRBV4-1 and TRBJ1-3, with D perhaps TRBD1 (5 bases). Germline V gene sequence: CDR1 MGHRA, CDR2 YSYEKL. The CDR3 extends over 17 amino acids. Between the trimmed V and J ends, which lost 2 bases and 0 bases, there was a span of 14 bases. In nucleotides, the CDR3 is TGCGCCAGCAGCCAACGGTTTGGGGCTAGCTCTGGAAACACCATATATTTT. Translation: CASSQRFGASSGNTIYF.

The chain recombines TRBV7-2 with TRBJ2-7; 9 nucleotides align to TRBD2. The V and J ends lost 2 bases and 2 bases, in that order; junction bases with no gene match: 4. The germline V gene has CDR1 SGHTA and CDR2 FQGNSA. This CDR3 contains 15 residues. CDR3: CASSLSPSGAYEQYF. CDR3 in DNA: TGTGCCAGCAGCTTATCGCCTAGCGGGGCCTACGAGCAGTACTTC.

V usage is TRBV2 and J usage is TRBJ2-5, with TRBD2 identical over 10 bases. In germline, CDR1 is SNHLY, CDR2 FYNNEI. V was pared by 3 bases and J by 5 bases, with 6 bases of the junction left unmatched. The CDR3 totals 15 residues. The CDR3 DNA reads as TGTGCCAGCAGTGAGAGCGGGGGGGCCTGGGAGACCCAGTACTTC. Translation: CASSESGGAWETQYF.

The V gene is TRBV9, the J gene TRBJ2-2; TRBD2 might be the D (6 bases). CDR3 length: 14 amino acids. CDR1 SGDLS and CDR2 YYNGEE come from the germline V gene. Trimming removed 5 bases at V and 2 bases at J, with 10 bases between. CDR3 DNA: TGTGCCAGCAGAGCGGGCGGAAACACCGGGGAGCTGTTTTTT. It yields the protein CASRAGGNTGELFF.

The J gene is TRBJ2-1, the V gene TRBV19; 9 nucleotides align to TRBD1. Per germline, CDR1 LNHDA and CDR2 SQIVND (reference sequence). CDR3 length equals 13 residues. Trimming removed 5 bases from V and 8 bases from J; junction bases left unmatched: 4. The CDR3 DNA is TGTGCCAGTAGTGCGGACAGGGGCTATGAGCAGTTCTTC. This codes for CASSADRGYEQFF.